The rows below give T cell receptor beta chains drawn from one sample of a study of blood T cell repertoires in COVID-19. The assay was immunoSEQ multiplex PCR, and TCRdb's table has in-frame clones only and misses some. The data hold under 200,000 clones, with roughly 83% observed a single time. Sample: peripheral blood. The receptors derive from a woman aged 80 or over with active or convalescent COVID-19. Both conserved end residues are part of each CDR3. Each record gives: V gene, J gene, D gene, clone size, CDR3 DNA, CDR3 protein. D genes are given only for firm matches. Where a row states a size, it is once, few, many or the class of an expanded clone; other rows omit it.

TRBV2	TRBJ1-4	TRBD1	NA	TGTGCCAGCAGACCTACCGGGACAGAGAATGAAAAACTGTTTTTT	CASRPTGTENEKLFF
TRBV6-5	TRBJ1-2	NA	NA	TGTGCCAGCAGTTACTCGAAGGGGGTCGGCTATGGCTACACCTTC	CASSYSKGVGYGYTF
TRBV7-6	TRBJ2-1	TRBD2	NA	TGTGCCAGCAGCTTGGCTTCTAGCGGGGGGGCCGGGAATGAGCAGTTCTTC	CASSLASSGGAGNEQFF
TRBV29-1	TRBJ1-6	TRBD1	few	TGCAGCGTGCAGGACAGGGAGGGTAATTCACCCCTCCACTTT	CSVQDREGNSPLHF
TRBV6-5	TRBJ1-5	TRBD1	NA	TGTGCCAGCAGTTACTCGCGGGACAGAGCCAATCAGCCCCAGCATTTT	CASSYSRDRANQPQHF
TRBV7-2	TRBJ1-2	TRBD1	NA	TGTGCCAGCAGCTTACTCGGACAGGGGTTCCCCTATGGCTACACCTTC	CASSLLGQGFPYGYTF
TRBV11-3	TRBJ1-3	TRBD1	NA	TGTGCCAGCAGCCGGGACAGCTCTGGAAACACCATATATTTT	CASSRDSSGNTIYF
TRBV6-5	TRBJ1-1	TRBD1	NA	TGTGCCAGCAGCGGGACAGCCAACACTGAAGCTTTCTTT	CASSGTANTEAFF
TRBV30	TRBJ1-2	NA	NA	TGTGCCTGGAGCGTAACTAACTATGGCTACACCTTC	CAWSVTNYGYTF
TRBV11-2	TRBJ2-7	NA	NA	TGTGCCAGCAGCTTAGGACCGACATATCAGTACTTC	CASSLGPTYQYF
TRBV7-9	TRBJ2-7	NA	NA	TGTGCCAGCAGCTGGCAGGGGGGTTTCTACGAGCAGTACTTC	CASSWQGGFYEQYF
TRBV18	TRBJ1-2	NA	NA	TGTGCCAGCTCACCACCGGGGCAGGGCGCCTATGGCTACACCTTC	CASSPPGQGAYGYTF
TRBV5-1	TRBJ2-5	NA	NA	TGCGCCAGCAGCTTGGGCACAGGGTCCTATGGAGAGACCCAGTACTTC	CASSLGTGSYGETQYF
TRBV19	TRBJ1-2	TRBD1	NA	TGTGCCAGTAGTATAGGTTCAGGGGGCAGCTATGGCTACACCTTC	CASSIGSGGSYGYTF
TRBV25-1	TRBJ2-1	TRBD1	NA	TGTGCCAGCAGTGAATTTTGGGGACAGGGTGGGAACAATGAGCAGTTCTTC	CASSEFWGQGGNNEQFF
TRBV12-5	TRBJ2-7	TRBD1	NA	TGTGCTAGTGGTTTAGGACAGGGGGCCTACGAGCAGTACTTC	CASGLGQGAYEQYF
TRBV7-7	TRBJ2-1	NA	NA	TGTGCTAGCAGCCCCTCAGGGTTGAATGAGCAGTTCTTC	CASSPSGLNEQFF
TRBV5-8	TRBJ2-7	TRBD2	few	TGTGCCAGCCGGGAGGCCTCCTACGAGCAGTACTTC	CASREASYEQYF
TRBV6-2/TRBV6-3	TRBJ1-2	TRBD1	NA	TGTGCCAGCAGTTACTCGGACAGGGGTCGAGGCTACACCTTC	CASSYSDRGRGYTF
TRBV4-3	TRBJ2-7	NA	NA	TGCGCCAGCAGCCCAGGAGGTTTTGGGTACGAGCAGTACTTC	CASSPGGFGYEQYF
TRBV1	TRBJ1-6	NA	few	TGCACCAGCAGCCAAGATCGGAGGCGTAATTCACCCCTCCACTTT	CTSSQDRRRNSPLHF
TRBV5-1	TRBJ2-7	NA	NA	TGCGCCAGCAGCCTGGACCCCGGGACTGCCTACGAGCAGTACTTC	CASSLDPGTAYEQYF
TRBV5-4	TRBJ1-2	TRBD1	NA	TGTGCCAGCAGCTTGGAACAGGGGAAATATGGCTACACCTTC	CASSLEQGKYGYTF
TRBV7-3	TRBJ1-3	TRBD1	NA	TGTGCCAGCAGCGAGGGGGCGGGCTCTGGAAACACCATATATTTT	CASSEGAGSGNTIYF
TRBV9	TRBJ2-1	TRBD1	NA	TGTGCCAGCAGCATACGGACAGGGGATGAGCAGTTCTTC	CASSIRTGDEQFF
TRBV5-1	TRBJ1-4	TRBD1	NA	TGCGCCAGCAGCTTGGAGGGACAGGACGCTCGCGAAAAACTGTTTTTT	CASSLEGQDAREKLFF
TRBV7-2	TRBJ1-4	TRBD1	NA	TGTGCCAGCGCTTCCCGACAGGGTTGGGGTGAAAAACTGTTTTTT	CASASRQGWGEKLFF
TRBV7-9	TRBJ2-2	NA	NA	TGTGCCAGCAGCTTAGTTCAGGACACCGGGGAGCTGTTTTTT	CASSLVQDTGELFF
TRBV11-2	TRBJ1-2	NA	NA	TGTGCCAGCAGCACCCCTGCGGACAGCGCTCATGGCTACACCTTC	CASSTPADSAHGYTF
TRBV10-1	TRBJ2-1	TRBD2	NA	TGCGCCAGCTCTTCCCGGACTAGCGGGGGTTTGGATGAGCAGTTCTTC	CASSSRTSGGLDEQFF
TRBV7-2	TRBJ2-7	NA	NA	TGTGCCAGCACCCCAGGGTCGGCCGCAATTTACGAGCAGTACTTC	CASTPGSAAIYEQYF
TRBV11-3	TRBJ2-1	TRBD2	NA	TGTGCCAGCAGCTTCTCGGGGGGGCCTACTAGTGAGCAGTTCTTC	CASSFSGGPTSEQFF
TRBV5-6	TRBJ1-2	TRBD1	NA	TGTGCCAGCAGACGGACAGGGGGCAACTATGGCTACACCTTC	CASRRTGGNYGYTF
TRBV2	TRBJ1-1	TRBD1	few	TGTGCCAGCAGGGGACAGATCGAAGCTTTCTTT	CASRGQIEAFF
TRBV28	TRBJ2-5	TRBD1	NA	TGTGCCAGCAGGGTATTGGGACAGGGGAAGGAGACCCAGTACTTC	CASRVLGQGKETQYF
TRBV5-1	TRBJ1-3	TRBD1	NA	TGCGCCAGCAGCTTTGGGACAGCAGGAAACACCATATATTTT	CASSFGTAGNTIYF
TRBV19	TRBJ1-2	NA	NA	TGTGCCAGTAGTATGGCGGGACCACCATATGGCTACACCTTC	CASSMAGPPYGYTF
TRBV19	TRBJ1-6	TRBD1	NA	TGTGCCAGTAGTACCGGTCCCGGGACAGGGATTAGCTCCTATAATTCACCCCTCCACTTT	CASSTGPGTGISSYNSPLHF
TRBV7-2	TRBJ1-6	NA	NA	TGTGCCAGCAGCTCTCGATCACAGGGCGCTACTAATTCACCCCTCCACTTT	CASSSRSQGATNSPLHF
TRBV7-2	TRBJ1-5	TRBD1	NA	TGTGCCAGCAGCCCCCGGACAGGCCTCAATCAGCCCCAGCATTTT	CASSPRTGLNQPQHF
TRBV19	TRBJ1-1	NA	NA	TGTGCCAGTAGTATAGCGGACAGAGTGAACACTGAAGCTTTCTTT	CASSIADRVNTEAFF
TRBV3-1/TRBV3-2	TRBJ1-1	NA	NA	TGTGCCAGCACCACACGGAACACTGAAGCTTTCTTT	CASTTRNTEAFF
TRBV11-2	TRBJ2-2	TRBD1	NA	TGTGCCAGCAGCTTAAGTTCAGGGGGCAACACCGGGGAGCTGTTTTTT	CASSLSSGGNTGELFF
TRBV7-3	TRBJ1-1	TRBD1	NA	TGTGCCAGCAGCTCCGGGACAGGGGGCTTCACTGAAGCTTTCTTT	CASSSGTGGFTEAFF
TRBV19	TRBJ1-2	NA	many	TGTGCCAGTGGGGACTCCCTTAGACACTATGGCTACACCTTC	CASGDSLRHYGYTF
TRBV7-7	TRBJ2-5	TRBD2	NA	TGTGCTAGCAGCTTAGATGCGGGGAGGGGAGAGACCCAGTACTTC	CASSLDAGRGETQYF